The rows below give T cell receptor beta chains drawn from one sample of a study of blood T cells in healthy people across ages. TCRdb re-called the 5' RACE reads through MiXCR, storing one row per CDR3 protein. The table has approximately 1.5 million distinct CDR3 sequences, about 31% seen once. Specimen: blood. These TCRs come from a woman under 40 in good health. The CDR3 runs from the conserved cysteine through the conserved F or W. The order of the fields is V gene, CDR3 protein.

TRBV20-1	CSATSGGYQETQYF
TRBV5-1	CASRPSGGASYNEQFF
TRBV7-8	CASSSRGTSGDAFYNEQFF
TRBV6-6	CASSLTGSNEKLFF
TRBV15	CATSTTSGVNTDTQYF
TRBV15	CATSRDEAYQPQHF
TRBV5-5	CASSSTTSGNIQYF
TRBV20-1	CSATSGGRGSIAHYGYTF
TRBV29-1	CSVVAVGGSETQYF
TRBV12-3/TRBV12-4	CAGSLTGGYYEQYF
TRBV4-1	CASSRRFSVQGGTDTQYF
TRBV27	CASSGAYNKQFF
TRBV5-1	CASSLGARSPLHF
TRBV20-1	CSAEAPGQAADTQYF
TRBV7-2	CASSFSTGRTGELFF
TRBV3-1	CASSQDGTHNEKLFF
TRBV15	CATSRGVLAKQETQYF
TRBV7-2	CASSLAPGTGSNYGYTF
TRBV19	CASSQQGAVDTQYF
TRBV7-9	CASSLEAGVYSGANVLTF
TRBV5-1	CASSFGSVETQYF
TRBV6-5	CASAMGTGGYEQYF
TRBV11-2	CASSLAWDSRDTQYF
TRBV30	CAWSEGPIGRGYTF
TRBV14	CASSQGPRQGKYEQYF
TRBV5-1	CASSIGTQTYF
TRBV5-1	CASSLVASGGTDTQYF
TRBV20-1	CSTQETEGELFF
TRBV13	CASSPGLSNEQFF
TRBV7-9	CASSLAAGGHEQYF
TRBV2	CASTVAEITDTQYF
TRBV5-4	CASSLDDLPLGYTF
TRBV27	CASLRDILAKNIQYF